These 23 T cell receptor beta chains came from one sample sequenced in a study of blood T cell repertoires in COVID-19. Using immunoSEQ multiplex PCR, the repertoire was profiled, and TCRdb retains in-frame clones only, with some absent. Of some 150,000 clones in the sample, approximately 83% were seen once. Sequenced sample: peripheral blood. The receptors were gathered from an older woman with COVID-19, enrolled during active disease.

The CDR3: CASSYSPGLVAYGNTIYF. CDR3 coding DNA: TGTGCCAGCAGTTACTCTCCAGGGTTGGTTGCCTATGGAAACACCATATATTTT. The chain combines TRBV6-2 or TRBV6-3 with TRBJ1-3, with a tentative D call TRBD1 (5 bases). This CDR3 is built from 18 residues. The V end was cut by 0 bases, the J end by 3 bases, with 18 bases between. CDR1 MNHEY and CDR2 SVGEGT come from the germline V gene.

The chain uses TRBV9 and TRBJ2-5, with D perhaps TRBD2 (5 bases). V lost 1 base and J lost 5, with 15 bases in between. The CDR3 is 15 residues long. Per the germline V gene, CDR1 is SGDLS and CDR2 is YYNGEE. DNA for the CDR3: TGTGCCAGCAGCGTAAGTGGGCTAGCAGTGGAGACCCAGTACTTC. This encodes CASSVSGLAVETQYF. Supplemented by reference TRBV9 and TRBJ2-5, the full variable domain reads DSGVTQTPKHLITATGQRVTLRCSPRSGDLSVYWYQQSLDQGLQFLIQYYNGEERAKGNILERFSAQQFPDLHSELNLSSLELGDSALYFCASSVSGLAVETQYFGPGTRLLVL.

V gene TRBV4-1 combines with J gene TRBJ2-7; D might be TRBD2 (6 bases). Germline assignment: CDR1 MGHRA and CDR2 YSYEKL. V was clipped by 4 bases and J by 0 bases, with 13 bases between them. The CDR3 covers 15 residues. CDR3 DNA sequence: TGCGCCAGCAGCCTAGGAGGGGCGAGCTCCTACGAGCAGTACTTC. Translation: CASSLGGASSYEQYF.

CDR3 coding DNA: TGTGCCAGCAGTTCAAAAACAGGGGAATTAGGAGATGGCTACACCTTC. This codes for CASSSKTGELGDGYTF. The chain has TRBV27 and TRBJ1-2, with 7 bases that match TRBD1. This CDR3 region has 16 residues. Germline V CDR1 and CDR2: MNHEY, SMNVEV (reference sequence). V lost 4 bases and J lost 6; bases outside the gene matches: 14.

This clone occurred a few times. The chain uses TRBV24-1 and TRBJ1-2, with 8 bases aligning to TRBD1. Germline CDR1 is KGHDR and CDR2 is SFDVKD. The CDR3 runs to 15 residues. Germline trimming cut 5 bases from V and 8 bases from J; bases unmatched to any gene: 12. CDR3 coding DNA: TGTGCCACCAGTGGGGGGGACAGGTCGTTGCACGGCTACACCTTC. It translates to CATSGGDRSLHGYTF.

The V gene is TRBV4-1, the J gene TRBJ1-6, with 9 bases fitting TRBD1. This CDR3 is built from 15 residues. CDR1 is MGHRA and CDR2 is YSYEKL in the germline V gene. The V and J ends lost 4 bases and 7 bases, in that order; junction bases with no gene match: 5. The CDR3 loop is CASSPRDRENSPLHF. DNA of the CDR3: TGCGCCAGCAGCCCCCGGGACAGGGAGAATTCACCCCTCCACTTT.

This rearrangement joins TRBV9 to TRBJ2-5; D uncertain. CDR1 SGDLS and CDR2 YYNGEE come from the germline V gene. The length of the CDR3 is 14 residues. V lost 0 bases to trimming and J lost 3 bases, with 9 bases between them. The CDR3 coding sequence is TGTGCCAGCAGCGTAGGAGGTTGGGAAGAGACCCAGTACTTC. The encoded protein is CASSVGGWEETQYF.

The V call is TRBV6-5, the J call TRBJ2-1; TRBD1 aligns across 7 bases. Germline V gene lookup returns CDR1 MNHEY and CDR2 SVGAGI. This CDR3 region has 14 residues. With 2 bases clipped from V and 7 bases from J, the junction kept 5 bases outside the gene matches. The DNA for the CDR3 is TGTGCCAGCAGTTACGGGGCAGGGGGTAATGAGCAGTTCTTC. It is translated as CASSYGAGGNEQFF.

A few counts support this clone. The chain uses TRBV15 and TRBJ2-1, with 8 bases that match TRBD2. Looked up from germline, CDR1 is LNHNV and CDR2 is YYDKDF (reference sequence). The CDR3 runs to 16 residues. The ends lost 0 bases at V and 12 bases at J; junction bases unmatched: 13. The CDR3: CATSRDRGLGSLGQFF. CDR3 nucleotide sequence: TGTGCCACCAGCAGAGATAGGGGACTAGGATCGTTAGGGCAGTTCTTC.

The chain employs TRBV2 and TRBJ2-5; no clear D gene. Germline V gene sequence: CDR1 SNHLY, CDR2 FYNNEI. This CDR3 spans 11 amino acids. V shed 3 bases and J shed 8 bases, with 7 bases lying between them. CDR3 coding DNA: TGTGCCAGCAGTGAGAGTGGTACCCAGTACTTC. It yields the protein CASSESGTQYF.

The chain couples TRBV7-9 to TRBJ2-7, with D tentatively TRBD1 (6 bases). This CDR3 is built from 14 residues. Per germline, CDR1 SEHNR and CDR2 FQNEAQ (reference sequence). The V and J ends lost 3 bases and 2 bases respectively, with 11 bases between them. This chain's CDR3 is CASSFFQGTYEQYF. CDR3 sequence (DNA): TGTGCCAGCAGCTTTTTCCAGGGGACCTACGAGCAGTACTTC. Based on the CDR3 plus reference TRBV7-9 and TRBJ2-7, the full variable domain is DTGVSQNPRHKITKRGQNVTFRCDPISEHNRLYWYRQTLGQGPEFLTYFQNEAQLEKSRLLSDRFSAERPKGSFSTLEIQRTEQGDSAMYLCASSFFQGTYEQYFGPGTRLTVT.

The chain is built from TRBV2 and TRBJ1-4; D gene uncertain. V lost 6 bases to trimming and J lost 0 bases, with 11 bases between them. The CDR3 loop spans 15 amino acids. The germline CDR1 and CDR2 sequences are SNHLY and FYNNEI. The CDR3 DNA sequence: TGTGCCAGCAGGGAAAGACACGCAACTAATGAAAAACTGTTTTTT. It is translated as CASRERHATNEKLFF.

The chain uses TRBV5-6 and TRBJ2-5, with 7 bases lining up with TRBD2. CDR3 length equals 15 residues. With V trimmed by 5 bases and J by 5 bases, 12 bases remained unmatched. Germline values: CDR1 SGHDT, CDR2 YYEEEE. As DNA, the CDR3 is TGTGCCAGCAGTTTCAGAGCGGGGCCAGGGGAGACCCAGTACTTC. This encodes CASSFRAGPGETQYF.

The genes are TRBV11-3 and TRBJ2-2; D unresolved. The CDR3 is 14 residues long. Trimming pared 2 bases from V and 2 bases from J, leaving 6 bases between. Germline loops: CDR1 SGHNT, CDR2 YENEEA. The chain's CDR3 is CASSLNQNTGELFF. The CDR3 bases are TGTGCCAGCAGCTTAAATCAAAACACCGGGGAGCTGTTTTTT.

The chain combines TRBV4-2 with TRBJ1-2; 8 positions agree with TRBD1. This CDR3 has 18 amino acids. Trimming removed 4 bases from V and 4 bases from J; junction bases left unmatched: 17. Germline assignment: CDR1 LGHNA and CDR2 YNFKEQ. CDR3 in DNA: TGTGCCAGCAGCCTCCACCCCTCAGGACAGGGAAGCTCCTATGGCTACACCTTC. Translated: CASSLHPSGQGSSYGYTF.

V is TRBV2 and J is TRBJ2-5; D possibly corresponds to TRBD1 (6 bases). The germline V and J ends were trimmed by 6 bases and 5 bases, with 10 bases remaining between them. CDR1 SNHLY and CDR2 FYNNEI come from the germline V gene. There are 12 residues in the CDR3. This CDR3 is CASRNRDETQYF. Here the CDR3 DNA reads TGTGCCAGCAGGAACAGGGACGAGACCCAGTACTTC.

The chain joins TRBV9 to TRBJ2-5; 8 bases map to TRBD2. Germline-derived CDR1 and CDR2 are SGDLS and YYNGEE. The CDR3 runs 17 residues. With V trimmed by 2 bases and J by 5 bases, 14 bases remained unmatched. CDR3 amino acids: CASSVQGRGGIMETQYF. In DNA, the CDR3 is TGTGCCAGCAGCGTCCAAGGACGGGGGGGTATTATGGAGACCCAGTACTTC.

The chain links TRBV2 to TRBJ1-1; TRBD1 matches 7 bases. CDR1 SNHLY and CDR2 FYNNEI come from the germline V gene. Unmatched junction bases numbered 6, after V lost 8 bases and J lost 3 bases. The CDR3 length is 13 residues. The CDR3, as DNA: TGTGCCAGCGCCCTCACAGGGGACACTGAAGCTTTCTTT. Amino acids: CASALTGDTEAFF.

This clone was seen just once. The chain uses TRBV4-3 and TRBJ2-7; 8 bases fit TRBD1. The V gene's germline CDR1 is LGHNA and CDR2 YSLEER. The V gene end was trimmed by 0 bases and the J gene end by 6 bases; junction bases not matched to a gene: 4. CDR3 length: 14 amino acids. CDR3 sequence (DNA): TGCGCCAGCAGCCAAGACCCAGGGGGCAGCGAGCAGTACTTC. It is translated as CASSQDPGGSEQYF.

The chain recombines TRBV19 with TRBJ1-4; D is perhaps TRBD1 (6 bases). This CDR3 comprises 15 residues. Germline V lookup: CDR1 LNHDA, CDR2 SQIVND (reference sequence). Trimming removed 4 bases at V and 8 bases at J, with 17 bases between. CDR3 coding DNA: TGTGCCAGTAGTACCGGGGACATCGGGCGGGAAAAACTGTTTTTT. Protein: CASSTGDIGREKLFF. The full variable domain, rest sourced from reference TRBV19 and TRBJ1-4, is DGGITQSPKYLFRKEGQNVTLSCEQNLNHDAMYWYRQDPGQGLRLIYYSQIVNDFQKGDIAEGYSVSREKKESFPLTVTSAQKNPTAFYLCASSTGDIGREKLFFGSGTQLSVL.

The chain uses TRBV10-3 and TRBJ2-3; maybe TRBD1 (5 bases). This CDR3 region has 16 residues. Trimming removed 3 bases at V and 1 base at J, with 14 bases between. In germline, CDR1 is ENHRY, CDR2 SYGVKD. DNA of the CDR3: TGTGCCATCAGTGAAGATCCGACAGTGGGCACAGATACGCAGTATTTT. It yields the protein CAISEDPTVGTDTQYF.

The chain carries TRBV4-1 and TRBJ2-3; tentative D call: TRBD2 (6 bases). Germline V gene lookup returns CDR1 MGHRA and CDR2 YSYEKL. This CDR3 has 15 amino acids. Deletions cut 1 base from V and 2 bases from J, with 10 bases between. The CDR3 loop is CASSQGRGNTDTQYF. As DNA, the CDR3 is TGCGCCAGCAGCCAAGGGCGGGGTAACACAGATACGCAGTATTTT.

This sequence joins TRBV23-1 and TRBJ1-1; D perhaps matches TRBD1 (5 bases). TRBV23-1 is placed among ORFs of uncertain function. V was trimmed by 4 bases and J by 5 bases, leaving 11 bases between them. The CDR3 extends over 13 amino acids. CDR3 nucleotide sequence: TGCGCCAGCAGTCTCGGGGGGAGTACTGAAGCTTTCTTT. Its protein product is CASSLGGSTEAFF.